The 6 T cell receptor beta chains reported below all come from one sample, sequenced in a study of cytomegalovirus exposure and HLA in healthy donors. PCR involved 60 Vbeta and 13 Jbeta primers. Some clones are missing from TCRdb's copy, which holds only in-frame ones; the method was immunoSEQ multiplex PCR. Of 100,000 to 150,000 clones listed, about 11% are singletons. The sample taken for sequencing was PBMCs. The receptors shown here come from a woman aged 18-29 years in good health and CMV-seropositive.

This clone was seen a handful of times. The genes are TRBV5-1 and TRBJ2-7; D remains ambiguous. Per the germline V gene, CDR1 is SGHRS and CDR2 is YFSETQ. The CDR3 is 13 residues long. Trimming shortened V by 0 bases and J by 3 bases, and 7 bases separated the two germline ends. As DNA, the CDR3 is TGCGCCAGCAGCTTGGGACTGGTCTACGAGCAGTACTTC. Its protein is CASSLGLVYEQYF.

The sample holds a few counts of this clone. The V and J genes are TRBV18 and TRBJ1-2; no clear D. Germline values: CDR1 KGHSH, CDR2 LQKENI. CDR3 length: 15 amino acids. V was pared by 3 bases and J by 5 bases, with 16 bases between. DNA for the CDR3: TGTGCCAGCTCACCTCGGCAGGATCGAACTTATGGCTACACCTTC. Its protein is CASSPRQDRTYGYTF. The variable domain in full, with the rest retrieved from reference TRBV18 and TRBJ1-2, is NAGVMQNPRHLVRRRGQEARLRCSPMKGHSHVYWYRQLPEEGLKFMVYLQKENIIDESGMPKERFSAEFPKEGPSILRIQQVVRGDSAAYFCASSPRQDRTYGYTFGSGTRLTVV.

This clone was found a few times. The chain carries TRBV6-1 and TRBJ1-2; D is uncertain. V shed 8 bases and J shed 5 bases, with 15 bases lying between them. The germline CDR1 and CDR2 sequences are MNHNS and SASEGT. CDR3 length equals 13 residues. This CDR3 is CASLWRQRYGYTF. CDR3 in DNA: TGTGCCAGCTTATGGCGGCAGAGGTATGGCTACACCTTC.

This chain connects TRBV28 to TRBJ1-4; D uncertain. Germline assignment: CDR1 MDHEN and CDR2 SYDVKM. The CDR3 sequence is 14 residues long. Trimming stripped 6 bases from V and 0 bases from J, with 8 bases between. The CDR3 protein is CASRPATTNEKLFF. The CDR3 nucleotides are TGTGCCAGCAGACCCGCTACAACTAATGAAAAACTGTTTTTT. Together with reference TRBV28 and TRBJ1-4, the CDR3 gives the full variable domain: DVKVTQSSRYLVKRTGEKVFLECVQDMDHENMFWYRQDPGLGLRLIYFSYDVKMKEKGDIPEGYSVSREKKERFSLILESASTNQTSMYLCASRPATTNEKLFFGSGTQLSVL.

With regard to this clone: This CDR3 is also generated by other DNA sequences in the sample. The chain combines TRBV18 with TRBJ2-5; D remains ambiguous. CDR1 is KGHSH, CDR2 LQKENI, per germline. Trimming stripped 2 bases from V and 3 bases from J, with 7 bases between. The CDR3 extends over 13 amino acids. The CDR3 loop reads CASSPGGEETQYF. Here the CDR3 DNA reads TGTGCCAGCTCACCAGGCGGAGAAGAGACCCAGTACTTC.

This clone was seen a handful of times. J is TRBJ2-7 and V is TRBV7-9, with 8 positions matching TRBD1. CDR3 size: 18 residues. J lost 4 bases, V lost 4 bases, and 18 bases had no gene match. Per germline, CDR1 SEHNR and CDR2 FQNEAQ (reference sequence). DNA of the CDR3: TGTGCCAGCAGCTCATCGGACAGGGCGTTGGTTGTGCCTTACGAGCAGTACTTC. Residues: CASSSSDRALVVPYEQYF.